This record concerns one T cell receptor (beta chain) sequence. The sample belongs to a study of cytomegalovirus exposure and HLA in healthy donors. V was cut by 5 bases and J by 10 bases, with 10 bases left in between. This CDR3 is 11 amino acids long. CDR1 SGHRS and CDR2 YFSETQ come from the germline V gene. The PCR had 60 Vbeta and 13 Jbeta primers. Some clones are missing from TCRdb's copy, which holds only in-frame ones; the method was immunoSEQ multiplex PCR. The top ten hold under 5% of the sample, which has 90,000 to 120,000 clones, 77% seen once. The sample was PBMCs. V usage is TRBV5-1 and J usage is TRBJ2-1, with D unclear. The receptor's source is a male donor in good health and CMV-seronegative. The CDR3 loop reads CASRSGWEQFF. The CDR3, as DNA: TGCGCCAGCAGGTCCGGTTGGGAGCAGTTCTTC. Combining the CDR3 with reference TRBV5-1 and TRBJ2-1 gives the whole variable domain KAGVTQTPRYLIKTRGQQVTLSCSPISGHRSVSWYQQTPGQGLQFLFEYFSETQRNKGNFPGRFSGRQFSNSRSEMNVSTLELGDSALYLCASRSGWEQFFGPGTRLTVL.